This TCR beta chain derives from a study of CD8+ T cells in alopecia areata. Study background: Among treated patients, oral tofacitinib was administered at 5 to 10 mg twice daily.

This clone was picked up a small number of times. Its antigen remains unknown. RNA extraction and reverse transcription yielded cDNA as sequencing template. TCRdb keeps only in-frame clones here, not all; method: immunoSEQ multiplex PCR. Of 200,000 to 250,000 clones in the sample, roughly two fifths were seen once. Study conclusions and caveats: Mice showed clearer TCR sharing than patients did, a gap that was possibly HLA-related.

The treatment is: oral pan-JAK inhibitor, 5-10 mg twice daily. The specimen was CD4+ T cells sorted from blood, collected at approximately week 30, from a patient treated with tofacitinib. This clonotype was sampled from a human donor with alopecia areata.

CDR3 sequence: CASSPGLAEETQYF. As DNA, the CDR3 is TGCGCCAGCAGCCCGGGACTAGCGGAAGAGACCCAGTACTTC. This chain connects TRBV5-1 to TRBJ2-5; the match to TRBD2 covers 11 bases. V shed 4 bases, J shed 3 bases, and the junction held 2 bases outside the gene matches. Germline CDR1 and CDR2: SGHRS and YFSETQ. The CDR3 spans 14 residues.